This note documents a single TCR beta chain sequence. Sequencing used immunoSEQ multiplex PCR; TCRdb keeps in-frame clones, though not all of them. The sample records 170,000 or so clones, around 84% being singletons. The source of the sample is a study of blood T cell repertoires in COVID-19. CDR3 size: 13 residues. Germline V gene data show CDR1 as LNHDA and CDR2 as SQIVND (reference sequence). The V and J ends lost 9 bases and 2 bases respectively, with 13 bases between them. This TCR derives from a man aged 55 to 70 with COVID-19, enrolled during active disease. The chain recombines TRBV19 with TRBJ1-2, with D possibly being TRBD1 (5 bases). Sequenced input: peripheral blood. Written as DNA, the CDR3 is TGTGCCAGCCGAAACAGGCCCAACTATGGCTACACCTTC. It encodes CASRNRPNYGYTF.